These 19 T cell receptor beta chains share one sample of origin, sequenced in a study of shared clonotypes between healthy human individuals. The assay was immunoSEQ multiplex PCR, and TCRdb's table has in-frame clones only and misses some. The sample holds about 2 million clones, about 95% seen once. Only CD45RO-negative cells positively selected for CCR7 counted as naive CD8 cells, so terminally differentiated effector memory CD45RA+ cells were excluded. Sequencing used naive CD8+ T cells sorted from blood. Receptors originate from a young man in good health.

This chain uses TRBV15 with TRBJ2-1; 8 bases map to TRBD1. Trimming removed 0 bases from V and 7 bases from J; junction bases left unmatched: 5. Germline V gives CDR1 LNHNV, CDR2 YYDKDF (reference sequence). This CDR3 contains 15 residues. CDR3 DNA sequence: TGTGCCACCAGCAGAGATGGACAGGGTGCGAATGAGCAGTTCTTC. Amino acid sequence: CATSRDGQGANEQFF. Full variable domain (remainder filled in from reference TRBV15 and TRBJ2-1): DAMVIQNPRYQVTQFGKPVTLSCSQTLNHNVMYWYQQKSSQAPKLLFHYYDKDFNNEADTPDNFQSRRPNTSFCFLDIRSPGLGDTAMYLCATSRDGQGANEQFFGPGTRLTVL.

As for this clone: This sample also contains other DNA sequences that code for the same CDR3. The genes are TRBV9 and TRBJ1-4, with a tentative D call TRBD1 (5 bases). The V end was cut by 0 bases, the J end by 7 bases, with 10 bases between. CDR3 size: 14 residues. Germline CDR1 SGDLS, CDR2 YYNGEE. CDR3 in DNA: TGTGCCAGCAGCGTAGATGGGGGAGTTGAAAAACTGTTTTTT. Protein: CASSVDGGVEKLFF.

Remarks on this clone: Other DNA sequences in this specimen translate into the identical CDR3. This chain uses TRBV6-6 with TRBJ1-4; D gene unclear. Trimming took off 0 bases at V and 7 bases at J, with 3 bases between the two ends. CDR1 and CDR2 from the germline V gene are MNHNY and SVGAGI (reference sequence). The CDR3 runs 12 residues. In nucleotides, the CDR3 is TGTGCCAGCAGTTACTCGAGTGAAAAACTGTTTTTT. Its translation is CASSYSSEKLFF.

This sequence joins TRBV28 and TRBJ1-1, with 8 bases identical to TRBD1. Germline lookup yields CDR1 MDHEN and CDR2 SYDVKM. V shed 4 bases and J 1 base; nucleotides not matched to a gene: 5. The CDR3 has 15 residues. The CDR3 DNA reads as TGTGCCAGCAGTTCGACAGGGGTAAGGAACACTGAAGCTTTCTTT. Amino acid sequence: CASSSTGVRNTEAFF.

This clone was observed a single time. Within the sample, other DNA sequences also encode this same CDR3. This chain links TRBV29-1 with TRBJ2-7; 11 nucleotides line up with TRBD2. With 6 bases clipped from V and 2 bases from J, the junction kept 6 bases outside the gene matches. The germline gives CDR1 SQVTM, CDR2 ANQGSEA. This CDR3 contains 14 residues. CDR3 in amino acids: CSVETSGATYEQYF. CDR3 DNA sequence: TGCAGCGTCGAGACTAGCGGGGCGACCTACGAGCAGTACTTC.

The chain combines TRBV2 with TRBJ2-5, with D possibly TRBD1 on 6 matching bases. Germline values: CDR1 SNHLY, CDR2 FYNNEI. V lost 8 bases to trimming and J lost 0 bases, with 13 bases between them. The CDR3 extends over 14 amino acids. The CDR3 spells CASGGSVNQETQYF. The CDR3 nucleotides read TGTGCCAGCGGGGGCTCGGTGAACCAAGAGACCCAGTACTTC.

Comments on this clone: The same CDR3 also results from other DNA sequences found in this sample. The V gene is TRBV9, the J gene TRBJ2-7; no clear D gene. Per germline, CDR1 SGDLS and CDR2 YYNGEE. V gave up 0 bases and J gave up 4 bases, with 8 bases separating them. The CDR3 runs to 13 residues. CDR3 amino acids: CASSVAPTYEQYF. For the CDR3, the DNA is TGTGCCAGCAGCGTAGCTCCCACTTACGAGCAGTACTTC.

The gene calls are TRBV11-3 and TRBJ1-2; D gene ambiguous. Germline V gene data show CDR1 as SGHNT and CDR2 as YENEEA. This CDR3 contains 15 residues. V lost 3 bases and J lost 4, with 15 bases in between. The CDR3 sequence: CASSFSKPKTYGYTF. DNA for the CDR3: TGTGCCAGCAGCTTCAGTAAACCCAAGACCTATGGCTACACCTTC.

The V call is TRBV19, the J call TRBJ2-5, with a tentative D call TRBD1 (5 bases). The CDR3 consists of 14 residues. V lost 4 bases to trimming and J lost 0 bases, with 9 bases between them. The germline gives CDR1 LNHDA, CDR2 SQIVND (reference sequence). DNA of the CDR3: TGTGCCAGTAGTACCTCAGGGAACCAAGAGACCCAGTACTTC. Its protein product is CASSTSGNQETQYF. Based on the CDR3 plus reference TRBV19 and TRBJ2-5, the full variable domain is DGGITQSPKYLFRKEGQNVTLSCEQNLNHDAMYWYRQDPGQGLRLIYYSQIVNDFQKGDIAEGYSVSREKKESFPLTVTSAQKNPTAFYLCASSTSGNQETQYFGPGTRLLVL.

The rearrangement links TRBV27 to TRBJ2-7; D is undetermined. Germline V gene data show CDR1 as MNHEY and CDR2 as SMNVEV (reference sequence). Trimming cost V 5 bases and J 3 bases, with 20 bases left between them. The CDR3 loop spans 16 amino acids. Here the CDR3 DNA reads TGTGCCAGCAGTCCTTTTCGGCAGGCCGAAAACTACGAGCAGTACTTC. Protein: CASSPFRQAENYEQYF.

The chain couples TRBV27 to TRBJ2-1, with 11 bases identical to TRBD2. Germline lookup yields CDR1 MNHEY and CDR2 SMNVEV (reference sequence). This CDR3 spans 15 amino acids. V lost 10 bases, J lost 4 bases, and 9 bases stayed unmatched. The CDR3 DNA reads TGTGCCACCGCTCCAACTAGCGGGGGATACAATGAGCAGTTCTTC. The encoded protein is CATAPTSGGYNEQFF.

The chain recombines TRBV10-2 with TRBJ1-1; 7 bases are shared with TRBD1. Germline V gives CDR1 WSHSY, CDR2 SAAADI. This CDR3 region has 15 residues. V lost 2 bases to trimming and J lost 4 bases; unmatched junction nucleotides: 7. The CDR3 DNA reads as TGCGCCAGCAGTGAGGTCAGGGGGGCCAGCACTGAAGCTTTCTTT. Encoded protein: CASSEVRGASTEAFF.

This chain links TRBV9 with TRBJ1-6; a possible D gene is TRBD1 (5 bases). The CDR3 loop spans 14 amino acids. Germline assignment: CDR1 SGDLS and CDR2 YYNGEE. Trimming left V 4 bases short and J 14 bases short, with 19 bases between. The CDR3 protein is CASSSGTAGITLHF. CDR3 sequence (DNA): TGTGCCAGCAGCTCCGGGACCGCCGGGATCACCCTCCACTTT. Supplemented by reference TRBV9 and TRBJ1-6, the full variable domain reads DSGVTQTPKHLITATGQRVTLRCSPRSGDLSVYWYQQSLDQGLQFLIQYYNGEERAKGNILERFSAQQFPDLHSELNLSSLELGDSALYFCASSSGTAGITLHFGNGTRLTVT.

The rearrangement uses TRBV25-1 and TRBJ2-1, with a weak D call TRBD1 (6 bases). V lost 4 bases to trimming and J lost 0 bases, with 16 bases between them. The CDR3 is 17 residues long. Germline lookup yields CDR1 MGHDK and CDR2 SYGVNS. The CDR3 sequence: CASSAHLQGSSYNEQFF. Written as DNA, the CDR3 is TGTGCCAGCAGTGCTCACCTACAGGGAAGCTCCTACAATGAGCAGTTCTTC.

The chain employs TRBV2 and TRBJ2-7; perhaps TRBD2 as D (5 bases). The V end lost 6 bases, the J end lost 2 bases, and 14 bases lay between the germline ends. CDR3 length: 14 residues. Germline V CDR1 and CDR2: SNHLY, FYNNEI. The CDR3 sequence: CASSSRERPYEQYF. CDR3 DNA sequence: TGTGCCAGCAGCTCCCGGGAACGCCCCTACGAGCAGTACTTC.

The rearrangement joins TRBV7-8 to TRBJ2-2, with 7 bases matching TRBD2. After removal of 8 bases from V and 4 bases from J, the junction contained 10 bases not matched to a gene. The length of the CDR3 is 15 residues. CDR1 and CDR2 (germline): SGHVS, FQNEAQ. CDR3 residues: CASLLIGRSTGELFF. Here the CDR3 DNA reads TGTGCCAGCCTTCTTATCGGGAGGTCCACCGGGGAGCTGTTTTTT.

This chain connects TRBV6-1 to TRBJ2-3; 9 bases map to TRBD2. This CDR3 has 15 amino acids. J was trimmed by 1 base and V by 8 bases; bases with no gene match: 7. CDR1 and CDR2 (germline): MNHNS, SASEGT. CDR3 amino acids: CASGRLAVGTDTQYF. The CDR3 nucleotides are TGTGCCAGCGGCCGACTAGCGGTAGGCACAGATACGCAGTATTTT.

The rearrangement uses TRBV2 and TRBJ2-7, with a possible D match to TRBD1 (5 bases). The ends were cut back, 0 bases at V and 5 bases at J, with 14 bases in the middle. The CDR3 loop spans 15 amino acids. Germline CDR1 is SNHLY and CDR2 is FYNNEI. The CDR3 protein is CASSEALDQGHEQYF. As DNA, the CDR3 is TGTGCCAGCAGTGAAGCGCTTGACCAGGGCCACGAGCAGTACTTC.

The chain's CDR3 is CASRPESYEQYF. Here the CDR3 DNA reads TGTGCCAGCAGACCGGAATCCTACGAGCAGTACTTC. The J gene is TRBJ2-7, the V gene TRBV6-6, with no clear D. Germline V gene data show CDR1 as MNHNY and CDR2 as SVGAGI (reference sequence). CDR3 length: 12 amino acids. V lost 6 bases, J lost 1 base, and 7 bases lay in between.